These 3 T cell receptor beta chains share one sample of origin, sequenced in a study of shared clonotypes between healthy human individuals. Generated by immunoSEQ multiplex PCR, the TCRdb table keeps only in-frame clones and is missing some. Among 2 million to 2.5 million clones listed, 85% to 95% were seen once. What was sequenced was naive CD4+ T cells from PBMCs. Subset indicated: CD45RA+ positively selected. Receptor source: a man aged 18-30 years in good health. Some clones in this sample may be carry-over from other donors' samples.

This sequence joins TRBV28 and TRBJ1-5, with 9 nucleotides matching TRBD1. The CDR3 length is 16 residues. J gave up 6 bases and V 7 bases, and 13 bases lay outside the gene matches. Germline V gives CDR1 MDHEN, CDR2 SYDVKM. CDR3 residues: CASTLPRGQGGQPQHF. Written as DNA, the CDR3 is TGTGCCAGCACCCTGCCCCGGGGACAGGGCGGTCAGCCCCAGCATTTT.

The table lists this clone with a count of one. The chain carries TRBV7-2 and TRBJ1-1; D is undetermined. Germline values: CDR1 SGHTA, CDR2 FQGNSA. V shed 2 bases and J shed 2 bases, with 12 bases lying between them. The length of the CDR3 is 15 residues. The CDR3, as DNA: TGTGCCAGCAGCTTAACCCGGACCACCAACACTGAAGCTTTCTTT. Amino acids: CASSLTRTTNTEAFF.

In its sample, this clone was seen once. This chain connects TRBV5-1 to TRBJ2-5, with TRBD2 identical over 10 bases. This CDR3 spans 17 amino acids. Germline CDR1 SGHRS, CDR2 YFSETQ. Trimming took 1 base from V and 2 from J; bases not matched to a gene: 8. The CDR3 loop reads CASSLLLAGYSQETQYF. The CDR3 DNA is TGCGCCAGCAGCTTGTTACTAGCGGGATACAGTCAAGAGACCCAGTACTTC.